These 24 T cell receptor beta chains came from one sample sequenced in a study of T and B cells in COVID-19 patients. Each TRB amplification used about 220-500 ng of genomic DNA from blood. Multiplex PCR with BIOMED2 TRB-A/B primer pools amplified TRB rearrangements. TCRdb ran MiXCR on the multiplex PCR reads and lists one entry per CDR3 protein. The sample lists roughly 27,000 distinct CDR3 sequences, approximately 30% occurring once. Sequencing was done on a sample of blood. The receptors derive from a human donor who had recovered from COVID-19.

In this sample, this clonotype turned up a few times. CDR3 in DNA: TGTGCCAGCAGTTATGATTCCCCGGGGAGTAATGAAAAACTGTTTTTT. This gives the protein CASSYDSPGSNEKLFF. The chain is built from TRBV6-5 and TRBJ1-4; D remains unclear. V was clipped by 3 bases and J by 4 bases, with 15 bases between them. CDR1 is MNHEY and CDR2 is SVGAGI in the germline V gene. The CDR3 totals 16 residues.

The V and J genes are TRBV4-2 and TRBJ1-6; the match to TRBD1 covers 8 bases. The CDR3 covers 15 residues. V dropped 3 bases and J dropped 10; count of bases not matched to a gene: 8. Germline CDR1 reads LGHNA; CDR2 reads YNFKEQ. The CDR3 DNA sequence: TGTGCCAGCAGCCAGCCTCAGACAGGGGACTCACCCCTCCACTTT. Amino acid sequence: CASSQPQTGDSPLHF.

The CDR3 loop reads CASSVDITGRETQYF. In nucleotides, the CDR3 is TGTGCCAGCAGCGTAGACATAACCGGACGAGAGACCCAGTACTTC. V is TRBV9 and J is TRBJ2-5, with D unresolved. CDR3 length: 15 residues. The V end lost 0 bases, the J end lost 4 bases, and 13 bases lay between the germline ends. Germline-derived CDR1 and CDR2 are SGDLS and YYNGEE. The complete variable domain, with remaining parts taken from reference TRBV9 and TRBJ2-5, reads DSGVTQTPKHLITATGQRVTLRCSPRSGDLSVYWYQQSLDQGLQFLIQYYNGEERAKGNILERFSAQQFPDLHSELNLSSLELGDSALYFCASSVDITGRETQYFGPGTRLLVL.

This clonotype was observed many times. The CDR3 bases are TGTGCCAGCAGGATTCAGGGGGCGACTAATGAAAAACTGTTTTTT. Translating gives CASRIQGATNEKLFF. The chain joins TRBV6-5 to TRBJ1-4; 8 bases line up with TRBD1. The CDR3 consists of 15 residues. The germline gives CDR1 MNHEY, CDR2 SVGAGI. V dropped 6 bases and J dropped 2; count of bases not matched to a gene: 5.

This clonotype has just a few counts. This chain uses TRBV27 with TRBJ2-2; no firm D call. The CDR3 spans 14 residues. Germline CDR1 and CDR2: MNHEY and SMNVEV (reference sequence). CDR3 protein: CAGPPALNTGELFF. DNA for the CDR3: TGTGCAGGGCCCCCCGCGTTGAACACCGGGGAGCTGTTTTTT.

This rearrangement joins TRBV5-6 to TRBJ1-5, with 8 bases aligning to TRBD1. The CDR3 extends over 16 amino acids. Germline V gene sequence: CDR1 SGHDT, CDR2 YYEEEE. After removal of 3 bases from V and 1 base from J, the junction contained 6 bases not matched to a gene. The CDR3 loop reads CASSSRTGSSNQPQHF. DNA for the CDR3: TGTGCCAGCAGCTCCCGGACAGGGTCGAGCAATCAGCCCCAGCATTTT.

The chain links TRBV6-5 to TRBJ1-1; D may be TRBD1 (5 bases). This CDR3 spans 14 amino acids. CDR1 is MNHEY, CDR2 SVGAGI, per germline. The V gene lost 2 bases and the J gene lost 8 bases, with 15 bases spanning the gap. The CDR3 loop is CASSYRDLGAEAFF. The CDR3 nucleotides read TGTGCCAGCAGTTACCGTGATCTAGGGGCCGAAGCTTTCTTT.

By share, this clonotype counts as medium-sized. V is TRBV19 and J is TRBJ2-7; TRBD1 might be the D (5 bases). The CDR3 has 14 residues. CDR1 is LNHDA and CDR2 is SQIVND in the germline V gene (reference sequence). The V and J ends lost 5 bases and 2 bases respectively, with 13 bases between them. In DNA, the CDR3 is TGTGCCAGTAGTCGGACACCAGGGACCTACGAGCAGTACTTC. This gives the protein CASSRTPGTYEQYF.

The chain combines TRBV11-1 with TRBJ1-1; 8 nucleotides agree with TRBD1. The J call may be in error: the DNA end matches TRBJ1-6 better. Germline V gene lookup returns CDR1 SGHAT and CDR2 FQDESV (reference sequence). The CDR3 sequence is 15 residues long. CDR3 DNA sequence: TGTGCCAGCAGCTTTTATGGACAGGGACGCTCACCCCTCCACTTT. This sequence encodes CASSFYGQGRSPLHF.

By share, this clonotype counts as medium-sized (0.01 to 0.1%). The V and J genes are TRBV6-5 and TRBJ2-5; tentative D call: TRBD2 (6 bases). Trimming stripped 3 bases from V and 12 bases from J, with 11 bases between. This CDR3 contains 11 residues. Germline assignment: CDR1 MNHEY and CDR2 SVGAGI. The CDR3 region is CASSYERREYF. DNA of the CDR3: TGTGCCAGCAGTTATGAAAGGAGGGAGTACTTC.

This clonotype has more than one count but fewer than ten. This chain uses TRBV5-4 with TRBJ2-5; the D is unclear. Germline CDR1 and CDR2: SGHNT and YYREEE (reference sequence). The CDR3 is 12 amino acids. V shed 4 bases and J shed 0 bases, with 4 bases lying between them. In nucleotides, the CDR3 is TGTGCCAGCAGCCCGAACCAAGAGACCCAGTACTTC. Its translation: CASSPNQETQYF.

This chain joins TRBV15 and TRBJ1-5, with D possibly matching TRBD1 (5 bases). The germline V and J ends were trimmed by 1 base and 4 bases, with 11 bases remaining between them. The CDR3 is 15 residues long. The germline V gene encodes CDR1 LNHNV and CDR2 YYDKDF (reference sequence). CDR3 amino acids: CATSRGGRQNQPQHF. CDR3 nucleotides: TGTGCCACCAGCAGAGGGGGCAGGCAGAATCAGCCCCAGCATTTT.

This rearrangement joins TRBV6-4 to TRBJ1-1, with 8 bases lining up with TRBD1. Germline V gives CDR1 MRHNA, CDR2 SNTAGT. The CDR3 is 16 amino acids. Trimming cost V 1 base and J 2 bases; bases outside gene matches: 6. Written as DNA, the CDR3 is TGTGCCAGCAGTGACTGGTACAGGGGGTTTAACACTGAAGCTTTCTTT. As protein: CASSDWYRGFNTEAFF.

The chain couples TRBV6-5 to TRBJ2-5, with D tentatively TRBD1 (5 bases). CDR3 length: 12 amino acids. Germline V CDR1 and CDR2: MNHEY, SVGAGI. The germline V and J ends were trimmed by 6 bases and 5 bases, with 10 bases remaining between them. The CDR3 region has the DNA TGTGCCAGCAGCCCCAACAGGGAGACCCAGTACTTC. It codes for CASSPNRETQYF.

A few counts support this clonotype. The V and J genes are TRBV24-1 and TRBJ2-2, with no clear D. Per the germline V gene, CDR1 is KGHDR and CDR2 is SFDVKD. Trimming left V 3 bases short and J 6 bases short, with 16 bases between. The CDR3 has 16 residues. Written as DNA, the CDR3 is TGTGCCACCAGTGATCTAGAGAGCGAGGTCGCCGGGGAGCTGTTTTTT. It codes for CATSDLESEVAGELFF.

This clonotype is labeled medium-sized. The CDR3 sequence is CASSLDRGGYNEQFF. Written as DNA, the CDR3 is TGTGCCAGCAGCTTAGACAGGGGGGGATACAATGAGCAGTTCTTC. The chain joins TRBV11-1 to TRBJ2-1; tentative D call: TRBD1 (8 bases). Deletions cut 1 base from V and 4 bases from J, with 11 bases between. The germline CDR1 and CDR2 sequences are SGHAT and FQDESV (reference sequence). CDR3 length: 15 amino acids.

J is TRBJ1-4 and V is TRBV15, with D possibly TRBD1 on 5 matching bases. Per the germline V gene, CDR1 is LNHNV and CDR2 is YYDKDF (reference sequence). This CDR3 is 18 amino acids long. The V and J ends lost 1 base and 2 bases respectively, with 17 bases between them. CDR3 protein: CATSRVVGDLGTNEKLFF. The CDR3 DNA is TGTGCCACCAGCAGAGTTGTGGGGGACCTAGGGACTAATGAAAAACTGTTTTTT.

The CDR3 DNA reads TGCAGTGCCAGGCCTAGCAATCAGCCCCAGCATTTT. Translating gives CSARPSNQPQHF. This chain links TRBV20-1 with TRBJ1-5; D call uncertain. Per the germline V gene, CDR1 is DFQATT and CDR2 is SNEGSKA (reference sequence). The V end was cut by 6 bases, the J end by 0 bases, with 6 bases between. The CDR3 spans 12 residues.

A few counts support this clonotype. The chain combines TRBV27 with TRBJ2-7, with 11 bases matching TRBD1. The V gene end was trimmed by 2 bases and the J gene end by 3 bases; junction bases not matched to a gene: 6. Germline assignment: CDR1 MNHEY and CDR2 SMNVEV (reference sequence). The CDR3 is 16 residues long. CDR3 residues: CASSLHRDRGFYEQYF. Written as DNA, the CDR3 is TGTGCCAGCAGTTTACACCGGGACAGGGGGTTCTACGAGCAGTACTTC.

Only a few counts were recorded for this clonotype. The chain uses TRBV5-6 and TRBJ1-2; the D is unclear. CDR1 and CDR2 (germline): SGHDT, YYEEEE. The CDR3 has 14 amino acids. Trimming left V 1 base short and J 1 base short, with 8 bases between. In nucleotides, the CDR3 is TGTGCCAGCAGCTTGAGTGTCGGTAACTATGGCTACACCTTC. It yields the protein CASSLSVGNYGYTF. Using reference TRBV5-6 and TRBJ1-2 for the parts outside the CDR3, the full variable domain is DAGVTQSPTHLIKTRGQQVTLRCSPKSGHDTVSWYQQALGQGPQFIFQYYEEEERQRGNFPDRFSGHQFPNYSSELNVNALLLGDSALYLCASSLSVGNYGYTFGSGTRLTVV.

The chain combines TRBV19 with TRBJ2-1; 11 nucleotides line up with TRBD2. The CDR3 is 16 amino acids. The junction had 8 bases not matched to a gene; V was cut back by 6 bases and J by 4 bases. CDR1 LNHDA and CDR2 SQIVND come from the germline V gene (reference sequence). The CDR3 sequence is CASRSGIAGGYNEQFF. The CDR3 coding sequence is TGTGCCAGTAGGTCGGGTATAGCGGGGGGGTACAATGAGCAGTTCTTC.

This chain links TRBV20-1 with TRBJ2-1; 9 bases fit TRBD2. The J segment lost 5 bases and the V segment lost 3 bases, leaving 2 bases of the junction unmatched. The CDR3 loop spans 13 amino acids. Germline CDR1 DFQATT, CDR2 SNEGSKA (reference sequence). In nucleotides, the CDR3 is TGCAGTGCTAGCGCTAGCGGGAACAATGAGCAGTTCTTC. This translates into CSASASGNNEQFF.

The chain combines TRBV5-4 with TRBJ1-6; TRBD1 agrees at 7 bases. The germline CDR1 and CDR2 sequences are SGHNT and YYREEE (reference sequence). The CDR3 is 14 residues long. Trimming took 1 base from V and 10 from J; bases not matched to a gene: 5. Here the CDR3 DNA reads TGTGCCAGCAGCTTGAGGGGGCTGGAGTCACCCCTCCACTTT. It encodes CASSLRGLESPLHF.

The CDR3: CASNGGRGVEGYTF. The CDR3 DNA is TGTGCCAGCAATGGGGGCAGGGGAGTAGAGGGCTACACCTTC. The rearrangement uses TRBV6-5 and TRBJ1-2; the D gene is possibly TRBD1 (6 bases). The germline CDR1 and CDR2 sequences are MNHEY and SVGAGI. The CDR3 has 14 residues. V was clipped by 7 bases and J by 8 bases, with 20 bases between them.